This is a list of T cell receptor beta chains from one sample in a study of PD-L1 blockade in urothelial cancer. Sequencing used immunoSEQ multiplex PCR; TCRdb keeps in-frame clones, though not all of them. The data contain around 50,000 clones, 75% to 90% of them singletons. The sequencing here drew on PBMCs, taken around atezolizumab (anti-PD-L1) treatment. The receptors shown here come from a middle-aged man with urothelial cancer. Each CDR3 is given with its conserved first and last residue. The D gene is left open where the match is weak. Clone size is shown for a subset of rows, as once, few, many or a class of expanded clone.

d_call,clone_size,v_call,j_call,cdr3_aa,cdr3_nt
TRBD1,.,TRBV27,TRBJ1-5,CANIIYSTDRGQSNQPQHF,TGTGCCAACATAATCTACTCAACGGACAGGGGGCAGAGCAATCAGCCCCAGCATTTT
TRBD1,.,TRBV19,TRBJ2-7,CASKIGTGGSYEQYF,TGTGCCAGTAAAATCGGGACAGGGGGCTCCTACGAGCAGTACTTC
.,.,TRBV7-2,TRBJ2-1,CASSPNPGSPGGEQFF,TGTGCCAGCAGCCCCAATCCGGGCTCCCCCGGGGGTGAGCAGTTCTTC
TRBD1,.,TRBV5-4,TRBJ1-2,CASSPTGGDYGYTF,TGTGCCAGCAGCCCGACAGGGGGCGACTATGGCTACACCTTC
.,.,TRBV28,TRBJ2-1,CASSFPGLANNEQFF,TGTGCCAGCAGTTTCCCCGGCCTAGCGAACAATGAGCAGTTCTTC
.,once,TRBV10-2,TRBJ1-1,CASSETTAEAFF,TGCGCCAGCAGTGAGACGACAGCCGAAGCTTTCTTT
TRBD1,.,TRBV14,TRBJ1-2,CASSQPGQGSYGYTF,TGTGCCAGCAGCCAACCGGGACAGGGGAGTTATGGCTACACCTTC
TRBD2,.,TRBV10-3,TRBJ2-2,CAISESTGLAGGGELFF,TGTGCCATCAGTGAGTCGACTGGACTAGCGGGAGGAGGGGAGCTGTTTTTT
.,once,TRBV29-1,TRBJ1-2,CSVADGDGYTF,TGCAGCGTTGCCGACGGAGATGGCTACACCTTC
.,.,TRBV5-1,TRBJ2-7,CASSLLGTGVSYEQYF,TGCGCCAGCAGCTTGTTAGGGACGGGGGTCTCCTACGAGCAGTACTTC
.,.,TRBV30,TRBJ2-5,CACSSDFQETQYF,TGTGCCTGCTCCTCGGACTTCCAAGAGACCCAGTACTTC
.,.,TRBV9,TRBJ2-1,CASSVDGGPKRAYNEQFF,TGTGCCAGCAGCGTAGATGGCGGGCCGAAGCGGGCATACAATGAGCAGTTCTTC
TRBD2,.,TRBV11-2,TRBJ2-1,CASRGTFRGGTYNEQFF,TGTGCCAGCAGAGGGACATTCCGGGGGGGCACCTACAATGAGCAGTTCTTC
TRBD2,.,TRBV5-4,TRBJ2-1,CASSRPGLADEQFF,TGTGCCAGCAGCCGACCGGGACTAGCCGATGAGCAGTTCTTC
.,.,TRBV6-1,TRBJ1-6,CASSGVPWEERYNSPLHF,TGTGCCAGCAGTGGGGTACCGTGGGAGGAGAGGTATAATTCACCCCTCCACTTT
.,.,TRBV30,TRBJ2-2,CAWSVGTIGTGELFF,TGTGCCTGGAGTGTAGGGACAATCGGGACCGGGGAGCTGTTTTTT
.,once,TRBV9,TRBJ2-6,CASRDGQNSGANVLTF,TGTGCCAGCAGAGATGGACAGAACTCTGGGGCCAACGTCCTGACTTTC
TRBD1,.,TRBV5-1,TRBJ2-2,CASSLGDRYTGELFF,TGCGCCAGCAGCTTGGGGGACAGATACACCGGGGAGCTGTTTTTT
TRBD2,once,TRBV9,TRBJ2-7,CASSPTAGVIEQYF,TGTGCCAGCAGCCCGACAGCGGGAGTTATCGAGCAGTACTTC
TRBD1,.,TRBV12-5,TRBJ1-1,CASGPRTGSNTEAFF,TGTGCTAGTGGTCCTAGGACAGGGAGCAACACTGAAGCTTTCTTT
TRBD1,few,TRBV6-6,TRBJ1-5,CASTRSGQGGDQPQHF,TGTGCCAGCACCCGATCGGGACAGGGAGGCGATCAGCCCCAGCATTTT
.,once,TRBV11-2,TRBJ2-3,CASSGRGTDTQYF,TGTGCCAGCAGCGGGAGAGGCACAGATACGCAGTATTTT
TRBD1,.,TRBV6-4,TRBJ2-7,CASCRDSTYEQYF,TGTGCCAGCTGCCGGGACAGCACCTACGAGCAGTACTTC
.,.,TRBV6-1,TRBJ2-7,CASTPDTRYEQYF,TGTGCCAGCACTCCGGACACCCGCTACGAGCAGTACTTC
.,.,TRBV28,TRBJ2-7,CASSSPGSTYEQYF,TGTGCCAGCAGTTCCCCCGGTAGTACCTACGAGCAGTACTTC
.,.,TRBV11-2,TRBJ2-5,CASSHAGVLETQYF,TGTGCCAGCAGCCATGCAGGGGTCCTGGAGACCCAGTACTTC
.,.,TRBV27,TRBJ2-7,CASSLGNRVSYEQYF,TGTGCCAGCAGTTTAGGGAACAGGGTCTCCTACGAGCAGTACTTC
.,.,TRBV6-6,TRBJ2-3,CASSYTGGAVDTQYF,TGTGCCAGCAGTTACACGGGGGGCGCGGTAGATACGCAGTATTTT
TRBD1,.,TRBV30,TRBJ1-4,CAWRGQGATEKLFF,TGTGCCTGGAGGGGACAGGGGGCTACTGAAAAACTGTTTTTT
.,.,TRBV7-2,TRBJ2-3,CASSLGRPGQSTDTQYF,TGTGCCAGCAGCTTAGGACGCCCGGGACAAAGCACAGATACGCAGTATTTT
.,.,TRBV7-9,TRBJ2-7,CASSVLVSYEQYF,TGTGCCAGCTCGGTTTTAGTTTCCTACGAGCAGTACTTC
TRBD2,.,TRBV18,TRBJ2-5,CASSTAGESKTQYF,TGTGCCAGCTCAACTGCGGGGGAGAGCAAGACCCAGTACTTC
.,.,TRBV13,TRBJ2-2,CASSNTAGRRTGELFF,TGTGCCAGCAGCAATACCGCGGGGCGCAGGACCGGGGAGCTGTTTTTT
.,.,TRBV14,TRBJ1-2,CASSLTGGANYGYTF,TGTGCCAGCAGCCTAACGGGGGGAGCTAACTATGGCTACACCTTC
.,few,TRBV28,TRBJ1-6,CASSLLVSPLHF,TGTGCCAGCAGTTTATTAGTTTCACCCCTCCACTTT
TRBD1,once,TRBV11-1,TRBJ2-5,CASSTPTGPIETQYF,TGTGCCAGCAGCACGCCGACAGGGCCGATAGAGACCCAGTACTTC
TRBD1,.,TRBV15,TRBJ2-3,CATSRDRTGRTDTQYF,TGTGCCACCAGCAGAGACAGGACAGGACGCACAGATACGCAGTATTTT